A single sample is the source of the 8 T cell receptor beta chains below, sequenced in a study of cytomegalovirus exposure and HLA in healthy donors. Researchers ran the PCR with 60 Vbeta and 13 Jbeta primers. Generated by immunoSEQ multiplex PCR, the TCRdb table keeps only in-frame clones and is missing some. The table lists approximately 100,000 clones, about 80% of them singletons. Sequencing was done on a sample of PBMCs. Every receptor here comes from a woman aged 50 to 60 in good health and CMV-seropositive.

The chain joins TRBV9 to TRBJ2-1; D not certain. The CDR3 loop spans 14 amino acids. Looked up from germline, CDR1 is SGDLS and CDR2 is YYNGEE. V gave up 0 bases and J gave up 4 bases, with 8 bases separating them. This chain's CDR3 is CASSVVQAYNEQFF. CDR3 bases: TGTGCCAGCAGCGTAGTCCAGGCTTACAATGAGCAGTTCTTC.

This rearrangement joins TRBV15 to TRBJ2-4; D perhaps matches TRBD1 (5 bases). The CDR3 totals 17 residues. In germline, CDR1 is LNHNV, CDR2 YYDKDF (reference sequence). V was shortened by 1 base and J by 0 bases, with 13 bases between the two germline ends. The CDR3 DNA reads TGTGCCACCAGCAGAGTAGTGGACACATTAGCCAAAAACATTCAGTACTTC. Its protein is CATSRVVDTLAKNIQYF.

This chain connects TRBV7-8 to TRBJ2-5; D is possibly TRBD2 (5 bases). The J call may be faulty, since TRBJ2-7 better matches the DNA end. Germline CDR1 reads SGHVS; CDR2 reads FQNEAQ. CDR3 length equals 14 residues. The CDR3 coding sequence is TGTGCCAGCAGCTCGGAGGCCGGGTCCTACGAGCAGTACTTC. Residues: CASSSEAGSYEQYF.

This clone is a singleton in its sample. The chain links TRBV19 to TRBJ1-1; TRBD1 matches at 7 bases. CDR3 length equals 15 residues. Per the germline V gene, CDR1 is LNHDA and CDR2 is SQIVND (reference sequence). After removal of 5 bases from V and 3 bases from J, the junction contained 9 bases not matched to a gene. CDR3 DNA: TGTGCCAGTAGTCCCAGACAGGGTGTTCACACTGAAGCTTTCTTT. It is translated as CASSPRQGVHTEAFF.

This chain links TRBV6-5 with TRBJ2-7; 8 bases agree with TRBD2. The junction had 10 bases not matched to a gene; V was cut back by 8 bases and J by 4 bases. Germline CDR1 reads MNHEY; CDR2 reads SVGAGI. The CDR3 runs to 14 residues. The CDR3 sequence is CASREGTASYEQYF. The CDR3 DNA reads TGTGCCAGCCGGGAGGGGACCGCCTCGTACGAGCAGTACTTC.

V is TRBV19 and J is TRBJ1-5; D not certain. V was pared by 6 bases and J by 9 bases, with 12 bases between. The CDR3 runs 12 residues. The germline gives CDR1 LNHDA, CDR2 SQIVND (reference sequence). The CDR3 DNA reads TGTGCCAGTAGGATTACTCGTGGGCCCCAGCATTTT. Translation gives CASRITRGPQHF.

The chain employs TRBV5-6 and TRBJ2-3; no definite D call. The CDR3 contains 11 residues. Germline values: CDR1 SGHDT, CDR2 YYEEEE. V gave up 4 bases and J gave up 5 bases, with 5 bases separating them. Written as DNA, the CDR3 is TGTGCCAGCAGCCAGATAGATACGCAGTATTTT. It yields the protein CASSQIDTQYF.

The chain couples TRBV2 to TRBJ1-2; 8 positions agree with TRBD1. V lost 1 base to trimming and J lost 4 bases; unmatched junction nucleotides: 14. The CDR3 covers 18 residues. Germline values: CDR1 SNHLY, CDR2 FYNNEI. In nucleotides, the CDR3 is TGTGCCAGCAGTGAAGTGGGTGATCCAGGGGGCGCGAGCTATGGCTACACCTTC. The encoded protein is CASSEVGDPGGASYGYTF. Complete variable domain (other parts from reference TRBV2 and TRBJ1-2): EPEVTQTPSHQVTQMGQEVILRCVPISNHLYFYWYRQILGQKVEFLVSFYNNEISEKSEIFDDQFSVERPDGSNFTLKIRSTKLEDSAMYFCASSEVGDPGGASYGYTFGSGTRLTVV.